The present T cell receptor beta chain was sequenced within a study of Ad26.COV2.S vaccination and SARS-CoV-2 variants. Repertoires were generated with immunoSEQ multiplex PCR, while TCRdb's copy carries only in-frame clones and drops some. The sample contains 350,000 to 500,000 clones, roughly nine tenths of which appear only once. Germline CDR1 reads ENHRY; CDR2 reads SYGVKD. This CDR3 comprises 13 residues. V was shortened by 2 bases and J by 3 bases, with 7 bases between the two germline ends. Documented treatment: 15 to 20 received Ad26.COV2.S at low or high dose, single or two shots; a few received placebo; per-sample allocation not given. After the first vaccine or placebo injection, samples were drawn on day 63.

Sequenced material: peripheral blood, taken in a trial of Ad26.COV2.S vaccine versus placebo. The clonotype originates from a person between 18 and 65 years old who received the Ad26.COV2.S COVID-19 vaccine or a placebo. The chain uses TRBV10-3 and TRBJ2-5, with TRBD1 as a possible D gene (5 bases). CDR3 amino acids: CAISENRKETQYF. Here the CDR3 DNA reads TGTGCCATCAGTGAGAACAGGAAAGAGACCCAGTACTTC.